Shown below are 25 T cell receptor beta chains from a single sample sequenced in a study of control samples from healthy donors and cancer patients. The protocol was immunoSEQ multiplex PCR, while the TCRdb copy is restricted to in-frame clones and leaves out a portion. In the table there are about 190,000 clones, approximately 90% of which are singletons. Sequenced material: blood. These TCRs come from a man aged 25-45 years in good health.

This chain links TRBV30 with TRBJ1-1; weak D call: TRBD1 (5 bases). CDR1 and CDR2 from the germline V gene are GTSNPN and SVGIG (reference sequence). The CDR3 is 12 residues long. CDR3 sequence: CASSPGLPEAFF. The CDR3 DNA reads TGTGCTTCCAGCCCAGGGTTACCTGAAGCTTTCTTT.

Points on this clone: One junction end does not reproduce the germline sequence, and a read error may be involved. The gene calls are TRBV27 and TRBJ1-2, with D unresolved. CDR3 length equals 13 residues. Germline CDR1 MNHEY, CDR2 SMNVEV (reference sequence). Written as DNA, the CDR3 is TGTGCCAGCAGACTTAATGAACTCTATGGTTACACCTTC. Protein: CASRLNELYGYTF.

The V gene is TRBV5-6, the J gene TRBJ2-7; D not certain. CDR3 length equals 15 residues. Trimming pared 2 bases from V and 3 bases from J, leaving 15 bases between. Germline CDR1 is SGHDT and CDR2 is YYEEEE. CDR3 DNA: TGTGCCAGCAGCTTAAGCGTCGGGCGCGGCTACGAGCAGTACTTC. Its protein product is CASSLSVGRGYEQYF.

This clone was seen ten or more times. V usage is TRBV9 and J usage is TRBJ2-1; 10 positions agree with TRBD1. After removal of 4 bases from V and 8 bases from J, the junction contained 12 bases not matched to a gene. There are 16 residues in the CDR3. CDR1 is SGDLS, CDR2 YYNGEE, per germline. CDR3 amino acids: CASSLLPGQGSDEQFF. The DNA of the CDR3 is TGTGCCAGCAGCCTTCTTCCGGGACAGGGGTCCGATGAGCAGTTCTTC.

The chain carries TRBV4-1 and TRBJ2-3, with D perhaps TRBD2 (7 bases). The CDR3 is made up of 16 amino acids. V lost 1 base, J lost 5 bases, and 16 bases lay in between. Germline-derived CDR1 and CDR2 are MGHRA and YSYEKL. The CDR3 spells CASSQATSQGIDTQYF. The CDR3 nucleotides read TGCGCCAGCAGCCAAGCGACTAGCCAGGGGATAGATACGCAGTATTTT.

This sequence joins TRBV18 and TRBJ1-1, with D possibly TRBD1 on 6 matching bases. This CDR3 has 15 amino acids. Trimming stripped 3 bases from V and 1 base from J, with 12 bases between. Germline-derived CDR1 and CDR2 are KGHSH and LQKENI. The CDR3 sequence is CASSPSRDKNTEAFF. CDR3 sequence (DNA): TGTGCCAGCTCACCGTCCCGGGACAAGAACACTGAAGCTTTCTTT.

CDR3 in DNA: TGTGCCAGCAGTTCGCAAAACGTGGACAATGGCTACACCTTC. This encodes CASSSQNVDNGYTF. The chain is built from TRBV28 and TRBJ1-2; maybe TRBD1 (5 bases). Germline V gives CDR1 MDHEN, CDR2 SYDVKM. V lost 4 bases, J lost 6 bases, and 15 bases lay in between. This CDR3 contains 14 residues.

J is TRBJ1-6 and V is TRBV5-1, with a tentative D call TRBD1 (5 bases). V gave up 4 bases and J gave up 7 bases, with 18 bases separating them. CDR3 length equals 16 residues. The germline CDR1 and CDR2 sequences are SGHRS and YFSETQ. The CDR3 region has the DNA TGCGCCAGCAGCACGACCTCGGGACTGTCCAATTCACCCCTCCACTTT. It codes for CASSTTSGLSNSPLHF.

CDR3 amino acids: CATSESTGLGYTF. The CDR3 region has the DNA TGTGCCACCAGTGAAAGTACAGGGCTTGGCTACACCTTC. V usage is TRBV24-1 and J usage is TRBJ1-2, with a weak D call TRBD1 (6 bases). From germline, CDR1 is KGHDR and CDR2 SFDVKD. This CDR3 comprises 13 residues. V was trimmed by 4 bases and J by 7 bases, leaving 12 bases between them.

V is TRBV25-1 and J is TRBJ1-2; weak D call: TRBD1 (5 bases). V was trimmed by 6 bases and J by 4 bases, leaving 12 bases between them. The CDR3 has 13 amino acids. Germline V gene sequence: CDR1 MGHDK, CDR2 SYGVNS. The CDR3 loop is CASRGIGTYGYTF. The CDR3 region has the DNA TGTGCCAGCAGAGGTATAGGGACCTATGGCTACACCTTC.

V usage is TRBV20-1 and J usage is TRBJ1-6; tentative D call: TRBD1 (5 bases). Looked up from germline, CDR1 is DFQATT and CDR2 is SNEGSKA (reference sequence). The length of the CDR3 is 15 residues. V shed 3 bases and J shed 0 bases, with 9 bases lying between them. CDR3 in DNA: TGCAGTGCTAGTGGGGACCGCTCCTATAATTCACCCCTCCACTTT. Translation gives CSASGDRSYNSPLHF.

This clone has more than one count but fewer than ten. The CDR3 region has the DNA TGTGCCACCAGCAGAGGGGACAGCTCTGGAAACACCATATATTTT. It translates to CATSRGDSSGNTIYF. This chain links TRBV15 with TRBJ1-3; 7 nucleotides align to TRBD1. There are 15 residues in the CDR3. Per germline, CDR1 LNHNV and CDR2 YYDKDF (reference sequence). V gave up 1 base and J gave up 0 bases; unmatched junction bases: 0. Variable domain in full (rest from reference TRBV15 and TRBJ1-3): DAMVIQNPRYQVTQFGKPVTLSCSQTLNHNVMYWYQQKSSQAPKLLFHYYDKDFNNEADTPDNFQSRRPNTSFCFLDIRSPGLGDTAMYLCATSRGDSSGNTIYFGEGSWLTVV.

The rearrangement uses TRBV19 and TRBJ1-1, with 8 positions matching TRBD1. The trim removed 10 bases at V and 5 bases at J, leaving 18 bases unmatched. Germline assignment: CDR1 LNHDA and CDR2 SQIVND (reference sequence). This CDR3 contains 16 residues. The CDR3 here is CATKGWNRGIGTEAFF. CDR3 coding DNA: TGTGCCACCAAGGGATGGAACAGGGGGATAGGGACTGAAGCTTTCTTT.

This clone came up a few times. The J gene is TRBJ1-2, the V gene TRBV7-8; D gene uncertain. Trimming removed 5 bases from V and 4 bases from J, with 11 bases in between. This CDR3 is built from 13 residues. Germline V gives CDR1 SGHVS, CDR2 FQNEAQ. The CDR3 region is CASSEEQSYGYTF. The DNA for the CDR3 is TGTGCCAGCAGCGAAGAGCAGTCCTATGGCTACACCTTC.

The CDR3 DNA follows: TGCGCCAGCAGCCCAAGGGGGCTCCCCCTTGATGGCTACACCTTC. Translating it yields CASSPRGLPLDGYTF. The chain joins TRBV4-1 to TRBJ1-2, with 7 positions matching TRBD1. The CDR3 length is 15 residues. V shed 4 bases and J 6 bases; nucleotides not matched to a gene: 11. Germline CDR1 is MGHRA and CDR2 is YSYEKL.

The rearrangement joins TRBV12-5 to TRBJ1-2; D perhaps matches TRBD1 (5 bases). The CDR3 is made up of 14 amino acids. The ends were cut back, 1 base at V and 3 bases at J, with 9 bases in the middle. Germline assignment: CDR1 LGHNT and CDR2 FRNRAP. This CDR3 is CASGLESQDYGYTF. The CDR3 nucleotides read TGTGCTAGTGGTTTGGAATCACAGGACTATGGCTACACCTTC.

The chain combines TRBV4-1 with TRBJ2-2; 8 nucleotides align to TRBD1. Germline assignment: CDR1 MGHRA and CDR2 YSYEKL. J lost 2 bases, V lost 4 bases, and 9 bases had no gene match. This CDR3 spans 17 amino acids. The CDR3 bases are TGCGCCAGCAGCCTTTGGGGGGACAGGAGTAACACCGGGGAGCTGTTTTTT. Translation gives CASSLWGDRSNTGELFF.

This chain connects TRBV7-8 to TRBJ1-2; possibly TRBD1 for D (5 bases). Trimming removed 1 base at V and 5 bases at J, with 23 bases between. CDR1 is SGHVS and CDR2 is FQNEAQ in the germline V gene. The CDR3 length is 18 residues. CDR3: CASSLVGITRGVLYGYTF. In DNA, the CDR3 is TGTGCCAGCAGCTTAGTAGGAATTACGAGGGGAGTCCTTTATGGCTACACCTTC. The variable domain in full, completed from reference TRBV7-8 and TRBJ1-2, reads GAGVSQSPRYKVAKRGQDVALRCDPISGHVSLFWYQQALGQGPEFLTYFQNEAQLDKSGLPSDRFFAERPEGSVSTLKIQRTQQEDSAVYLCASSLVGITRGVLYGYTFGSGTRLTVV.

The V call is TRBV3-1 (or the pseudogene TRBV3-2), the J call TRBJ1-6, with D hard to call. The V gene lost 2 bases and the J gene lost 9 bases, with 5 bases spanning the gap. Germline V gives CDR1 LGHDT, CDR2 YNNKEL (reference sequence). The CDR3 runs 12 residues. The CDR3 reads CASSQNPSPLHF. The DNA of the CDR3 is TGTGCCAGCAGCCAAAACCCTTCACCCCTCCACTTT.

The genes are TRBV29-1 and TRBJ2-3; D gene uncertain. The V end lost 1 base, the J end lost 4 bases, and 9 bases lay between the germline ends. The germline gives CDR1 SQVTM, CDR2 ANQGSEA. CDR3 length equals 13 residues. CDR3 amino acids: CSVEVSAADTQYF. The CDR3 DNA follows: TGCAGCGTTGAAGTGAGTGCTGCAGATACGCAGTATTTT.

The chain's CDR3 is CASSTWTGYSNQPQHF. The CDR3 region has the DNA TGTGCCAGCAGTACGTGGACAGGCTATAGCAATCAGCCCCAGCATTTT. The chain is built from TRBV6-2 or TRBV6-3 and TRBJ1-5; 7 nucleotides align to TRBD1. This CDR3 has 16 residues. Germline CDR1 is MNHEY and CDR2 is SVGEGT. V lost 5 bases, J lost 0 bases, and 7 bases stayed unmatched.

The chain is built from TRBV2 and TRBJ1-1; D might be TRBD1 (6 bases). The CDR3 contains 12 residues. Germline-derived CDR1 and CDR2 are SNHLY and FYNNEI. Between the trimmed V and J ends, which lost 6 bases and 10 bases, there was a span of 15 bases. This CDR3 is CASSLNRVRAFF. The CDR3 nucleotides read TGTGCCAGCAGCTTGAACAGGGTTCGAGCTTTCTTT.

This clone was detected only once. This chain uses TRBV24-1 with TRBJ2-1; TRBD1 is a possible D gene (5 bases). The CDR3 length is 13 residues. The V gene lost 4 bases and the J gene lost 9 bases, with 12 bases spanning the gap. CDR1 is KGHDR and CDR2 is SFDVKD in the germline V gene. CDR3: CATSEPRQTEQFF. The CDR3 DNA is TGTGCCACCAGTGAGCCCAGACAGACTGAGCAGTTCTTC.

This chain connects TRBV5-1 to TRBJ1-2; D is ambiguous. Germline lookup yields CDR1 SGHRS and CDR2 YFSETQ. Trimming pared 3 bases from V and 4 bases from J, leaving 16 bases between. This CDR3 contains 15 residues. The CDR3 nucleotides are TGCGCCAGCAGCTCCCGTTCCCCATTCGGCTATGGCTACACCTTC. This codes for CASSSRSPFGYGYTF.

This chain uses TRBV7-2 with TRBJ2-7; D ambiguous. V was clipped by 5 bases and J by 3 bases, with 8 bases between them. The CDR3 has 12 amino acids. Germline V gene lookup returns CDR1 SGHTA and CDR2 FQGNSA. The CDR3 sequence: CASSVSYYEQYF. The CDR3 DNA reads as TGTGCCAGCAGCGTCAGCTACTACGAGCAGTACTTC.